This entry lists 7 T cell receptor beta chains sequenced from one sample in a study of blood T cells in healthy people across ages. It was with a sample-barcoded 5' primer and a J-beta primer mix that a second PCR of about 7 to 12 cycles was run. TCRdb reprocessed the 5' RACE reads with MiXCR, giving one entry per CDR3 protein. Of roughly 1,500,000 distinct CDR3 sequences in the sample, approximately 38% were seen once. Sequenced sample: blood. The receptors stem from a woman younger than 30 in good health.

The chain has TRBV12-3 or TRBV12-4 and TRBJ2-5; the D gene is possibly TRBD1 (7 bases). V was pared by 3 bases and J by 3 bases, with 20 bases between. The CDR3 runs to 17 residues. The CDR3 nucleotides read TGTGCCAGCAGTTTGCAGGGGGGCGGCTGGGTGAAAGAGACCCAGTACTTC. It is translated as CASSLQGGGWVKETQYF.

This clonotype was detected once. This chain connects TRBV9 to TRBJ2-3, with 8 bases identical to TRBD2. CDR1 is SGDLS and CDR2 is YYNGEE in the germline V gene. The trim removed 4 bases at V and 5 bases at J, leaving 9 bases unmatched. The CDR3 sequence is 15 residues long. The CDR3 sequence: CASSPQRGHQDTQYF. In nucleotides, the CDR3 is TGTGCCAGCAGCCCCCAGCGGGGGCATCAAGATACGCAGTATTTT.

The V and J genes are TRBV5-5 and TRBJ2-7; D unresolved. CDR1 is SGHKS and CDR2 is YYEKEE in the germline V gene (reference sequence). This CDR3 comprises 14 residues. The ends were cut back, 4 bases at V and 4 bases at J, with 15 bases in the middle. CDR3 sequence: CASSLGPVGYEQYF. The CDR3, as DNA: TGTGCCAGCAGCCTAGGTCCTGTGGGGTACGAGCAGTACTTC.

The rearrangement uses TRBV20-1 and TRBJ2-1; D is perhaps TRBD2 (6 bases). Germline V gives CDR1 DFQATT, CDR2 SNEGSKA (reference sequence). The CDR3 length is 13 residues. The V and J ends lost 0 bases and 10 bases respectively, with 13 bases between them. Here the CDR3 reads CSARDSEGREQFF. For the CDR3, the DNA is TGCAGTGCTAGAGATTCGGAGGGGCGCGAGCAGTTCTTC.

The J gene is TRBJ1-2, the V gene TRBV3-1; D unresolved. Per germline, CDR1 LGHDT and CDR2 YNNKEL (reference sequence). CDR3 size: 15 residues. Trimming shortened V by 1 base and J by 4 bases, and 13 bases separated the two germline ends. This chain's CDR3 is CASSQGLSGGYGYTF. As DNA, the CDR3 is TGTGCCAGCAGCCAAGGACTGAGCGGTGGCTATGGCTACACCTTC.

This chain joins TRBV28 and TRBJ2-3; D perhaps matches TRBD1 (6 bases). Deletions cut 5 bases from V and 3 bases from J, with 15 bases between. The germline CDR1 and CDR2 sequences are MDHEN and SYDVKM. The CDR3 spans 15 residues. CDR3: CASSPRGRGTDTQYF. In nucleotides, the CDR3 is TGTGCCAGCAGTCCTCGAGGCAGGGGAACAGATACGCAGTATTTT.

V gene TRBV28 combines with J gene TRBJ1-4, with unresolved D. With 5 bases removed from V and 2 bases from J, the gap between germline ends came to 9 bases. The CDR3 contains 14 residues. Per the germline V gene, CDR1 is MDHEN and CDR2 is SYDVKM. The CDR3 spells CASSVARTNEKLFF. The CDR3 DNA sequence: TGTGCCAGCAGTGTAGCGCGGACTAATGAAAAACTGTTTTTT. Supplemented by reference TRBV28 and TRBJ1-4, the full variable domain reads DVKVTQSSRYLVKRTGEKVFLECVQDMDHENMFWYRQDPGLGLRLIYFSYDVKMKEKGDIPEGYSVSREKKERFSLILESASTNQTSMYLCASSVARTNEKLFFGSGTQLSVL.